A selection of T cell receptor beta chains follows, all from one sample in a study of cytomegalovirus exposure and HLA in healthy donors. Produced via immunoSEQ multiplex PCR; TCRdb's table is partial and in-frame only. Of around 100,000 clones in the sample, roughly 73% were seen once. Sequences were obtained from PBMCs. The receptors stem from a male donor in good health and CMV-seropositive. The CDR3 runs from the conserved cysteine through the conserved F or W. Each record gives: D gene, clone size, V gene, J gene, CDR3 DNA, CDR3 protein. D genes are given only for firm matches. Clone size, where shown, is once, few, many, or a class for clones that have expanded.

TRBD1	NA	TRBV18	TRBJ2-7	TGTGCCAGCTCACCCCAGGGGGTAGGTGCCTACGAGCAGTACTTC	CASSPQGVGAYEQYF
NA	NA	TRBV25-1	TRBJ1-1	TGTGCCAGCAGTGATTCGTTTACGGGAGCTGAAGCTTTCTTT	CASSDSFTGAEAFF
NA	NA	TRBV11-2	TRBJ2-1	TGTGCCAGCAGCTCTCGGGGGAAACAGGAGCGTAATGAGCAGTTCTTC	CASSSRGKQERNEQFF
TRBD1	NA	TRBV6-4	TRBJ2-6	TGTGCCAGCAGTGCCACAGGGGCCCTAAGCTCTGGGGCCAACGTCCTGACTTTC	CASSATGALSSGANVLTF
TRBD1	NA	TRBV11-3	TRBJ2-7	TGTGCCAGCAGCTTAGATGGGGGACAGGGCCACGAGCAGTACTTC	CASSLDGGQGHEQYF
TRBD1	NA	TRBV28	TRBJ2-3	TGTGCCAGCAGAGGGACAGGGTTTTCAGATACGCAGTATTTT	CASRGTGFSDTQYF
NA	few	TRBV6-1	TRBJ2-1	TGTGCCAGCAGTGACAGGACAGCAAACAATGAGCAGTTCTTC	CASSDRTANNEQFF
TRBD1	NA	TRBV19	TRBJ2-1	TGTGCCAGTAGTACAGGGGGTGGGTTGACAAATGAGCAGTTCTTC	CASSTGGGLTNEQFF
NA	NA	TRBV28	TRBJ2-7	TGTGCCAGCACGAAACCTAAAGGACAGCGCCACTACGAGCAGTACTTC	CASTKPKGQRHYEQYF
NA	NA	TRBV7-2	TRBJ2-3	TGTGCCAGCAGCTTCCGCAGACTGGTTCTAAGCACAGATACGCAGTATTTT	CASSFRRLVLSTDTQYF
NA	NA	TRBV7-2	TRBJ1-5	TGTGCCAGCAGCTTAACTGTATCGATGGGGCCCGTGGCCCAGCATTTT	CASSLTVSMGPVAQHF
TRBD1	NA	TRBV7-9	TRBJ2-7	TGTGCCAGCAGCTCCGGGACAGGGGGTCGGTACGAGCAGTACTTC	CASSSGTGGRYEQYF
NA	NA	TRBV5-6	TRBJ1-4	TGTGCCAGCAGCTTGGACGGTGAAAAACTGTTTTTT	CASSLDGEKLFF
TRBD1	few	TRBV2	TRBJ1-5	TGTGCCAGCAGCGTGAGACAGGGGGGTCAGCCCCAGCATTTT	CASSVRQGGQPQHF
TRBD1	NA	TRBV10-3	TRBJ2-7	TGTGCCATCAGTGCCGGGACAGTTTCCTACGAGCAGTACTTC	CAISAGTVSYEQYF
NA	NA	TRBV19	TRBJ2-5	TGTGCCAGGAAGCAGGGGGGAAGGGGCCAAGAGACCCAGTACTTC	CARKQGGRGQETQYF
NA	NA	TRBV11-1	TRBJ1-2	TGTGCCAGCAGCCCTAATGGAGGTCGGTCCATAGGCTATGGCTACACCTTC	CASSPNGGRSIGYGYTF
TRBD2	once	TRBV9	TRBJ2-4	TGTGCCAGCAGCCCAACGACTGGGGGTAGCGGGTCGAAAAACATTCAGTACTTC	CASSPTTGGSGSKNIQYF
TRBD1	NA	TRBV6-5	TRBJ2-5	TGTGCCAGCAGTTACTGGACAGGGGGCGTGGAGACCCAGTACTTC	CASSYWTGGVETQYF
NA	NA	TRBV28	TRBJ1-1	TGTGCCAGTCGAACGAGCGGAGTAACGGGTGCTGATGAAGCTTTCTTT	CASRTSGVTGADEAFF
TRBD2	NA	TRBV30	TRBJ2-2	TGTGCCCGGGAGGTTTTTCCACACACCGGGGAGCTGTTTTTT	CAREVFPHTGELFF
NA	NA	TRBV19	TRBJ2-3	TGTGCCAGTAGTATAGAATCGAGCACAGATACGCAGTATTTT	CASSIESSTDTQYF
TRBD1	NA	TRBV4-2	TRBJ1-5	TGTGCCAGCAGCCAGAACGACAGGGATAGCAATCAGCCCCAGCATTTT	CASSQNDRDSNQPQHF
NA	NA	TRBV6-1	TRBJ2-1	TGTGCCAGCAGTGTGGGGACTCTCCTCTGGGATGAGCAGTTCTTC	CASSVGTLLWDEQFF
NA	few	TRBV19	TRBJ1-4	TGTGCCAGTAGTACAACAGGGATCGGTGAAAAACTGTTTTTT	CASSTTGIGEKLFF
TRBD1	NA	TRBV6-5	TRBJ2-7	TGTGCCAGCAGCCTCTACAGGGGGTCCGAGCAGTACTTC	CASSLYRGSEQYF
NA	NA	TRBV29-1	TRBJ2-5	TGCAGCGCAGGGCAGGGGACCCAGTACTTC	CSAGQGTQYF
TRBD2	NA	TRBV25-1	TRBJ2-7	TGTGCCAGCAGTGCATCGGCGGGAGGCTCCTACGAGCAGTACTTC	CASSASAGGSYEQYF
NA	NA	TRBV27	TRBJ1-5	TGTGCCAGCAGTTTAGGGCAGGTTAATCAGCCCCAGCATTTT	CASSLGQVNQPQHF
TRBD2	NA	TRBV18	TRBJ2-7	TGTGCCAGCTCACCACCACTAGCGGGAGGGTTGTACGAGCAGTACTTC	CASSPPLAGGLYEQYF
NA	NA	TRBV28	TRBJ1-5	TGTGCCAGCGGCTCCTCAGGGTTGAATCAGCCCCAGCATTTT	CASGSSGLNQPQHF
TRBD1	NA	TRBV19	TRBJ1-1	TGTGCCAGTAGTGTGGGACAGCTGAACACTGAAGCTTTCTTT	CASSVGQLNTEAFF
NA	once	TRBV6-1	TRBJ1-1	TGTGCCAGCAGCCGACGGGATACCGAAGCTTTCTTT	CASSRRDTEAFF
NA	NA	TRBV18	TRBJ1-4	TGTGCCAGCTCACCGGGACAATCAACTAATGAAAAACTGTTTTTT	CASSPGQSTNEKLFF
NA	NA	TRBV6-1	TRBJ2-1	NA	CASGEGLRQQFF
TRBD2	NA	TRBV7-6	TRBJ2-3	TGTGCCAGCAGCTTAGGGGTAGCGGGAGGGCCGAAAGATACGCAGTATTTT	CASSLGVAGGPKDTQYF
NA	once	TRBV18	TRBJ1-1	TGTGCCAGCTCGTTGTTCTCCAACACTGAAGCTTTCTTT	CASSLFSNTEAFF
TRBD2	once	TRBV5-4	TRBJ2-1	TGTGCCAGCAGCTTGGAAGGGACTAGCGGGGGCAATGAGCAGTTCTTC	CASSLEGTSGGNEQFF
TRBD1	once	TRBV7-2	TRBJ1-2	TGTGCCAGCAGCTCCGGGACAGGGCCCTATGGCTACACCTTC	CASSSGTGPYGYTF
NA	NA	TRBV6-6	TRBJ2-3	TGTGCCAGTAGGGCGGGGGCTACCTTGGATACGCAGTATTTT	CASRAGATLDTQYF
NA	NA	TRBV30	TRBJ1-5	TGTGCCTGGCAACCAGGAGGGTTAAATCAGCCCCAGCATTTT	CAWQPGGLNQPQHF
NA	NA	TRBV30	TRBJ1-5	TGTGCCTGGAGTGTATTCCCGGCAGGGAGCAATCAGCCCCAGCATTTT	CAWSVFPAGSNQPQHF
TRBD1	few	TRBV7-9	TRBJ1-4	TGTGCCAGCAGCGGAGGACAGGCCCCTAATGAAAAACTGTTTTTT	CASSGGQAPNEKLFF
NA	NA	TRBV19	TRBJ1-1	TGTGCCAGTAGTCCGAGGTTTACGGAGGGAACTGAAGCTTTCTTT	CASSPRFTEGTEAFF
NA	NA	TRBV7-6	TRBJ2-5	TGTGCCAGCAGCATAGGTAATCTAGGTTCGCGAGAGACCCAGTACTTC	CASSIGNLGSRETQYF
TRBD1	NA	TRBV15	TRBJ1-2	TGTGCCACCAGCTTAGGGGGGACAGGTTATGGCTACACCTTC	CATSLGGTGYGYTF
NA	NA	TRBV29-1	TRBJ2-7	TGCAGCGACCCAGGGGTCCCCTACGAGCAGTACTTC	CSDPGVPYEQYF
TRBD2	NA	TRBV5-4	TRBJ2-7	TGTGCCAGCAGCTTGCTTGGCGGGAGGGCCTACGAGCAGTACTTC	CASSLLGGRAYEQYF
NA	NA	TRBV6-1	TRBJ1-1	TGTGCCAGCAGTGAACTGGGAGGGAACACTGAAGCTTTCTTT	CASSELGGNTEAFF
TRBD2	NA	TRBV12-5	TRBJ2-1	TGTGCTAGTGGTTTGGTATTTCGGGCGGGAGGGCAGGGGGACAATGAGCAGTTCTTC	CASGLVFRAGGQGDNEQFF
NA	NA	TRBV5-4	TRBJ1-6	TGTGCCAGCAGCGGAGGTTCTGACAGGAACTATAATTCACCCCTCCACTTT	CASSGGSDRNYNSPLHF
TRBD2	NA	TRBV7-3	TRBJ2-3	TGTGCCAGCAGCTCTAGCGGGGGGGGAGATACGCAGTATTTT	CASSSSGGGDTQYF
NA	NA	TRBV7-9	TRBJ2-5	TGTGCCAGCAGCTTAGAACAGAGCCAAGAGACCCAGTACTTC	CASSLEQSQETQYF